One T cell receptor (beta chain) is described in this entry. Antigen: not known. This entry belongs to a study of blood T cells in healthy people across ages. Overall study results and limits: As age increased, TCR beta diversity per million T cells fell in a roughly linear fashion. Naive CD4+ cell counts and diversity both ran higher in long-lived than in aged donors.

A second roughly 6 to 12 cycle PCR used barcoded and J-beta primers. Each single sample gave us at least 3 million CDR3-containing paired-end reads. TCRdb re-derived calls from the 5' RACE reads in MiXCR, one entry per CDR3 protein. The data contain 1.5 million to 2 million distinct CDR3 sequences, over 25% of them singletons. This CDR3 region has 16 residues. Germline V gives CDR1 KGHSH, CDR2 LQKENI. The ends were cut back, 3 bases at V and 1 base at J, with 15 bases in the middle. What was sequenced was blood. The chain couples TRBV18 to TRBJ1-2; D is undetermined. This TCR derives from a woman under 40 in good health. The CDR3 DNA is TGTGCCAGCTCACCGGCAATGTCAGCCTATAACTATGGCTACACCTTC. This translates into CASSPAMSAYNYGYTF.